This T cell receptor beta chain was observed in a study of T cell responses to AZD1222 COVID-19 vaccine. Whole-study results and caveats: Repertoires were obtained solely post-peak T cell response. Increased Spike-specific TCR breadth and depth were observed after two AZD1222 doses. The donor group comprised mostly white British people and more females; the analysis possibly underestimated clonal diversity.

Samples with a second dose at about 4 or about 12 weeks were pooled together. The data were produced by immunoSEQ multiplex PCR, yet TCRdb's version contains in-frame clones alone and is incomplete. The data show about 31,000 clones, around 87% seen once. About this clone itself: Its antigen remains unidentified.

Germline CDR1 and CDR2: SGHTA and FQGTGA. The junction had 4 bases not matched to a gene; V was cut back by 5 bases and J by 6 bases. There are 13 residues in the CDR3. The sequenced sample was peripheral blood, obtained 28 days after the second AZD1222 dose. The TCR sequence derives from an adult who received the AZD1222 COVID-19 vaccine. V and J are TRBV7-3 and TRBJ1-2; TRBD1 aligns across 9 bases. CDR3 DNA sequence: TGTGCCAGCAGCCAGGGACAGGGCGATGGCTACACCTTC. Residues: CASSQGQGDGYTF.